This is a list of T cell receptor beta chains from one sample in a study of blood T cell repertoires in COVID-19. Assay: immunoSEQ multiplex PCR; the TCRdb copy retains only in-frame clones and omits some. The data show roughly 72,000 clones, 82% seen once. Input material: peripheral blood. The receptors come from a woman of 80 years or more with acute or convalescent COVID-19. The conserved cysteine and the conserved F or W are not part of the CDR3 here. D genes are given only for firm matches.

v_call	d_call	j_call	cdr3_aa
TRBV28	.	TRBJ1-5	ASVISIQGEPQH
TRBV4-3	.	TRBJ1-1	ASSPGELRVAF
TRBV5-6	.	TRBJ1-4	ASSFGRAEKLF
TRBV27	TRBD1	TRBJ2-5	ASRLGQGGFNQETQY
TRBV7-9	TRBD1	TRBJ2-7	ASSPNRGVGAYEQY
TRBV29-1	.	TRBJ2-3	SVTFTDTQY
TRBV19	.	TRBJ1-2	ASSGSAPVGYT
TRBV7-2	.	TRBJ1-6	ASSLVRVNSPLH
TRBV10-3	.	TRBJ2-2	AISEFRDTGELF
TRBV5-1	.	TRBJ1-1	ASSLSPGNTEAF
TRBV6-1	.	TRBJ2-7	ASSETASTEQY
TRBV7-6	TRBD1	TRBJ2-3	ASSLGQGMY
TRBV5-6	TRBD1	TRBJ2-3	ASSTTSWTGGRADTQY
TRBV28	TRBD2	TRBJ2-2	ASSPGLAGGPTTGELF
TRBV7-2	.	TRBJ1-6	ASSPRDRYNSPLH
TRBV24-1	TRBD1	TRBJ1-1	ATTSSTGQGRMNTEAF
TRBV19	TRBD1	TRBJ1-1	ASIQGAATTEAF
TRBV4-1	TRBD1	TRBJ1-5	ASSHQQGGQNQPQH
TRBV6-4	TRBD2	TRBJ2-1	ASSWTSGIRYNEQF
TRBV5-1	TRBD2	TRBJ2-5	ASSSRLAGAETQY
TRBV14	TRBD1	TRBJ1-6	ASSQEPGTGVRSPLH
TRBV7-8	.	TRBJ1-3	ASSLDSGRGNTIY
TRBV6-1	TRBD1	TRBJ1-3	ASSGYRGSSSGNTIY
TRBV9	.	TRBJ1-1	ASSVGGRANTEAF
TRBV24-1	TRBD2	TRBJ2-2	ATSDPLAEINTGELF
TRBV21-1	.	TRBJ1-1	ASSKRTRGDTEAF
TRBV21-1	.	TRBJ2-7	ASSKVGTSVNFYEQY